The source of this T cell receptor beta chain is a study of T cell changes during pregnancy in multiple sclerosis. The repertoire was sequenced with immunoSEQ multiplex PCR; TCRdb's copy has only in-frame clones and lacks some. The table records some 23,000 clones, around 86% of them present only once. Germline CDR1 and CDR2: SGHVS and FNYEAQ. The V end lost 3 bases, the J end lost 2 bases, and 11 bases lay between the germline ends. The CDR3 loop spans 14 amino acids. This clonotype was obtained from a female donor in good health, enrolled as a control in a pregnancy study. Specimen: CD8+ T cells from peripheral blood mononuclear cells, collected in the first trimester of pregnancy. The chain combines TRBV7-6 with TRBJ2-7, with TRBD1 as a possible D gene (6 bases). The CDR3 spells CASSFNEGAYEQYF. The CDR3 DNA is TGTGCCAGCAGCTTTAATGAGGGGGCCTACGAGCAGTACTTC.